Listed below are T cell receptor beta chains from one sample, sequenced in a study of blood T cell repertoires in COVID-19. Assay used: immunoSEQ multiplex PCR; TCRdb lists only in-frame clones, some missing. The data show 150,000 to 200,000 clones, around 82% seen once. The sequencing input was PBMCs or T cells enriched from blood (not recorded which). The source is a woman in her forties or fifties in a cohort exposed to, infected with or recovered from COVID-19 (not recorded which). Each CDR3 is given with its conserved first and last residue. A D gene is named only where the DNA matches it firmly. Some rows mark clone size as missing; the rest say once, few, many or name a class of expanded clone.

>TRBV7-9|.|.|TRBJ2-3
CASTQGTDTQYF
TGTGCCAGCACTCAGGGAACAGATACGCAGTATTTT
>TRBV5-1|TRBD1|once|TRBJ2-2
CASRAGTGEGGELFF
TGCGCCAGCAGGGCCGGGACAGGGGAAGGCGGGGAGCTGTTTTTT
>TRBV28|TRBD1|.|TRBJ2-1
CATTGEYNEQFF
TGTGCCACCACAGGGGAATACAATGAGCAGTTCTTC
>TRBV15|.|.|TRBJ1-4
CATSTVNYNEKLFF
TGTGCCACCTCGACCGTCAACTATAATGAAAAACTGTTTTTT
>TRBV20-1|.|.|TRBJ2-7
CRAGAPYEQYF
TGCAGGGCGGGGGCCCCCTACGAGCAGTACTTC
>TRBV6-5|TRBD2|.|TRBJ2-1
CASSWSGGAFNEQFF
TGTGCCAGCAGTTGGAGCGGGGGGGCTTTCAATGAGCAGTTCTTC
>TRBV18|TRBD2|.|TRBJ2-5
CASSPIVLAVQETQYF
TGTGCCAGCTCACCCATTGTTCTAGCGGTCCAAGAGACCCAGTACTTC
>TRBV7-6|.|.|TRBJ2-1
CASSLVSSGNNEQFF
TGTGCCAGCAGCTTAGTATCTTCAGGGAACAATGAGCAGTTCTTC
>TRBV11-1|TRBD1|.|TRBJ2-1
CASSWGQGPYNEQFF
TGTGCCAGCAGCTGGGGACAGGGTCCCTACAATGAGCAGTTCTTC
>TRBV7-6|.|.|TRBJ1-3
CASSLAPEGSGNTIYF
TGTGCCAGCAGCTTAGCTCCCGAGGGCTCTGGAAACACCATATATTTT
>TRBV7-2|TRBD1|.|TRBJ1-2
CASSVTGGYGYTF
TGTGCCAGCAGCGTCACAGGGGGCTATGGCTACACCTTC
>TRBV27|.|.|TRBJ2-1
CASSLYRGYEQFF
TGTGCCAGCAGTTTATATCGGGGGTATGAGCAGTTCTTC
>TRBV15|.|few|TRBJ2-1
CATSSDIYEQFF
TGTGCCACCAGCAGCGACATCTATGAGCAGTTCTTC
>TRBV27|TRBD1|.|TRBJ1-5
CASSLKLIGGQSYSNQPQHF
TGTGCCAGCAGTTTAAAGTTGATAGGGGGACAGTCATATAGCAATCAGCCCCAGCATTTT